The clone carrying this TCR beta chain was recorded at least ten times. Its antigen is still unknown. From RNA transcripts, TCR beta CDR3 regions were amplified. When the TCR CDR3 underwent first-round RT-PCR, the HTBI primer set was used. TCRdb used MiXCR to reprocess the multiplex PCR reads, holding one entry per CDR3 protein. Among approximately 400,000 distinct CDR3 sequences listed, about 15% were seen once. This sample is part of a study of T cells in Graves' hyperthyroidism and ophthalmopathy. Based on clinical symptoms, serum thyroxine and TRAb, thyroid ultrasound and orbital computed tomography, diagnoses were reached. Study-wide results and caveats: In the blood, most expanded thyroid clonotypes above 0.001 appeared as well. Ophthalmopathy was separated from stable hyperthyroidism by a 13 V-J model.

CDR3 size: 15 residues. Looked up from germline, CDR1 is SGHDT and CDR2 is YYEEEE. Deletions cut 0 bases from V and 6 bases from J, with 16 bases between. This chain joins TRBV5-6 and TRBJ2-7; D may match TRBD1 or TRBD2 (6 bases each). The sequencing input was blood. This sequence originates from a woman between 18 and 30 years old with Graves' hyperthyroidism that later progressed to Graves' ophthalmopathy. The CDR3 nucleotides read TGTGCCAGCAGCTTGGGGGGGGCTCCCACCTCCGAGCAGTACTTC. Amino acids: CASSLGGAPTSEQYF.